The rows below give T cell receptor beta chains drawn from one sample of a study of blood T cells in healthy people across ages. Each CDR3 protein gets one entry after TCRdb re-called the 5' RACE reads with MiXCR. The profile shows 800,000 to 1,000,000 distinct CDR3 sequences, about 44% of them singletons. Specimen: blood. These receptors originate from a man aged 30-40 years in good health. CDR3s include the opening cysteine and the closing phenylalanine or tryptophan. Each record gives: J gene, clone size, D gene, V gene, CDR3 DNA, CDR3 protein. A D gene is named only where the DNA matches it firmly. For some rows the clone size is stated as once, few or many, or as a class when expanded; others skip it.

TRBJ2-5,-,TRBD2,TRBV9,TGTGCCGGCAGCGTAGAGGATAGCGGGGGACTTAGAGAGACCCAGTACTTC,CAGSVEDSGGLRETQYF
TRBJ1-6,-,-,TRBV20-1,TGCAGTGCTAGACAGGGCAAGAATTCACCCCTCCACTTT,CSARQGKNSPLHF
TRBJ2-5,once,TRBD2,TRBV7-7,TGTGCTAGCAGCTTCCGACTCGCGGGGGGTGTGACACAAGAGACCCAGTACTTC,CASSFRLAGGVTQETQYF
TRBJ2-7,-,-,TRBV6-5,TGTGCCAGCAGTTACTCGACTTACGGGGTTCGGGGGTCCGAGCAGTACTTC,CASSYSTYGVRGSEQYF
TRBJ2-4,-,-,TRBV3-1,TGTGCCAGCAGTCCGGACGAGGATGGTATTCAGTACTTC,CASSPDEDGIQYF
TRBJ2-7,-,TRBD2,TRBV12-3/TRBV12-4,TGTGCCAGCAGTTTCTTGTCTAGCGGTTCCTACGAGCAGTACTTC,CASSFLSSGSYEQYF
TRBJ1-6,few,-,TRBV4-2,TGTGCCAGCAGCCAAGAGAGGATATGGTCACCCCTCCACTTT,CASSQERIWSPLHF
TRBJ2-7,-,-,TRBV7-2,TGTGCCAGCAGCGTTCCTAGTTTGACCTACGAGCAGTACTTC,CASSVPSLTYEQYF
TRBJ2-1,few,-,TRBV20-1,TGCAGTGCTAGAACTGCGCATGAGCAGTTCTTC,CSARTAHEQFF
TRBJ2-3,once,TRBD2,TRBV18,TGTGCCAGCTCCCCCCAGAGAGCGGGGGCCGGAGATACGCAGTATTTT,CASSPQRAGAGDTQYF
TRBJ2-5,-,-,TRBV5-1,TGCGCCAGCAGCTTGGAGGCAGCTCAAGAGACCCAGTACTTC,CASSLEAAQETQYF
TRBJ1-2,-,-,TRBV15,TGTGCCACCAGCAGAGATAAAGTCTATGGCTACACCTTC,CATSRDKVYGYTF
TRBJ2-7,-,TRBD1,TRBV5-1,TGCGCCAGCAGCACCACAGGGGGAAACTACGAGCAGTACTTC,CASSTTGGNYEQYF
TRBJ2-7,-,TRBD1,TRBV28,TGTGCCAGCAAGGGACAGAACTTCTACGAGCAGTACTTC,CASKGQNFYEQYF
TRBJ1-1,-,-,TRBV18,TGTGCCAGCTCACCCGGCCCTGGGGTAACTGAAGCTTTCTTT,CASSPGPGVTEAFF
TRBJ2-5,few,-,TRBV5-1,TGCGCCAGCAGCTTCGGTGGGGATTACCAAGAGACCCAGTACTTC,CASSFGGDYQETQYF
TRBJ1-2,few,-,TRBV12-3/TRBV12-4,TGTGCCAGCAGTATGACTCTGGCCTCGAGGAACTATGGCTACACCTTC,CASSMTLASRNYGYTF
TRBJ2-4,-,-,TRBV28,TGTGCCAGCAGTCCCCCCGCGTTTAAAAACATTCAGTACTTC,CASSPPAFKNIQYF
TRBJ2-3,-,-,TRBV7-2,TGTGCCAGCAGCCCCCTCGGGAGAGGGGGAACCGCAGATACGCAGTATTTT,CASSPLGRGGTADTQYF
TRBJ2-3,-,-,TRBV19,TGTGCCAGTAGTAGAGGTCTCGCAGATACGCAGTATTTT,CASSRGLADTQYF
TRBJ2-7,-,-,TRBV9,TGTGCCAGCAGCGTAGAAACGGACCCGCAGTACTTC,CASSVETDPQYF
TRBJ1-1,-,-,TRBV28,TGTGCCACCTTCGTATTCAGGGTTGTGAACACTGAAGCTTTCTTT,CATFVFRVVNTEAFF
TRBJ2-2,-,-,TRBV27,TGTGCCAGCAGTTTCCAGGGTGCGTCCGGGGAGCTGTTTTTT,CASSFQGASGELFF
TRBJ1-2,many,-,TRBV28,TGTGCCAGCACCCAACCGGACGGGTTCTATGGCTACACCTTC,CASTQPDGFYGYTF
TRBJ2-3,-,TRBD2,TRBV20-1,TGCAGTGCTTGGACTAGCGGGAGCGGTACAGATACGCAGTATTTT,CSAWTSGSGTDTQYF
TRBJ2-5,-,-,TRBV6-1,TGTGCCAGCAGTATCCAGATCGAGACCCAGTACTTC,CASSIQIETQYF
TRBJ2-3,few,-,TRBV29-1,TGCAGCGTTGCAGGGTCCAACACAGATACGCAGTATTTT,CSVAGSNTDTQYF
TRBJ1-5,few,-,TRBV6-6,TGTGCCAGCAGTCCTCAGGTGAATCTCAATCAGCCCCAGCATTTT,CASSPQVNLNQPQHF
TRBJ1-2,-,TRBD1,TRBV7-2,TGTGCCAGCAGCTTAGGGGGGACAGGACTAACCTATGGCTACACCTTC,CASSLGGTGLTYGYTF
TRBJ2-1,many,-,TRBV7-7,TGTGCTAGCAGCCCTGGAGGGGGGAATGAGCAGTTCTTC,CASSPGGGNEQFF
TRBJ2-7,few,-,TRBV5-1,TGCGCCAGCAGCCCCCAGGCGCTGCGCCTCCACGAGCAGTACTTC,CASSPQALRLHEQYF
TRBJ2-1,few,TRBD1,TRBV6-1,TGTGCCAGCAGTCCCATCGGACAGGGTCTAAGGTATGAGCAGTTCTTC,CASSPIGQGLRYEQFF
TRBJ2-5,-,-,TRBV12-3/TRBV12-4,-,CASTPLAYGELFFGETQYF
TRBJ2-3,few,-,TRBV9,TGTGCCAGCAGCGTAGGGACTACGGGCACAGATACGCAGTATTTT,CASSVGTTGTDTQYF
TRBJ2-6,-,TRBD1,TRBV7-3,TGTGCCAGCAGCATGACAGGGTTCATGACTGGGGCCAACGTCCTGACTTTC,CASSMTGFMTGANVLTF
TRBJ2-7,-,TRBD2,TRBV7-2,TGTGCCAGCAGCGCACCGGGACTAGCGATAAACGAGCAGTACTTC,CASSAPGLAINEQYF
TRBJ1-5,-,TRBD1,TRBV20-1,TGCAGTGCGAGCCCCGGGACAGCTTACAATCAGCCCCAGCATTTT,CSASPGTAYNQPQHF